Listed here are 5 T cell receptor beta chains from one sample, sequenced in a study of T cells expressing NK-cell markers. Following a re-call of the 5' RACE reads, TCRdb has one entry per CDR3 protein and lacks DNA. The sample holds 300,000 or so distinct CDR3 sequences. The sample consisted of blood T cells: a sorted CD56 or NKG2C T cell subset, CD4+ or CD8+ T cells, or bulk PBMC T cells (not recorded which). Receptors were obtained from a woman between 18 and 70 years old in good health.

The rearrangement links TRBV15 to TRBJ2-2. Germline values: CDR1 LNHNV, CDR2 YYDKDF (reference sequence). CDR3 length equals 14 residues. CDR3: CATSVDFGEGELFF.

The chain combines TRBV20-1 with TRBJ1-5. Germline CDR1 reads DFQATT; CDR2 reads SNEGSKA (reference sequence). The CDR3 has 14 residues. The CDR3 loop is CSARDRNSNQPQHF.

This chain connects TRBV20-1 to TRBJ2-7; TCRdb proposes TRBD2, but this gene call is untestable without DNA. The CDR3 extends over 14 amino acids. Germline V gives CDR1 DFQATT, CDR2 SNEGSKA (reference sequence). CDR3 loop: CSARPPGISYEQYF.

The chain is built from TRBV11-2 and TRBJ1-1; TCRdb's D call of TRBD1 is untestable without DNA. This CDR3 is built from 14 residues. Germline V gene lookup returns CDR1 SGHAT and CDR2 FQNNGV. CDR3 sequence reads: CASNLLGRNTEAFF.

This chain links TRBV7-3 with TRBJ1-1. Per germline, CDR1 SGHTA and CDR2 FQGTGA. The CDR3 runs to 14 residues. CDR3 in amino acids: CASSIQKMNTEAFF.